This TCR beta chain was identified during a study of T cell repertoires in cytomegalovirus infection (dated by TCRdb to the late 2010s). Concerning the study at large: The peptide stimulations were aimed at well-studied HLA-B-restricted epitopes as well as recently identified HLA-C-restricted CMV epitopes, whose presentation resists viral immunomodulation. Because public TCR beta signatures pointed to carriage of CMV infection together with the matching HLA type, the HLA type of each donor mattered for the analysis. The study at large found these results: In both this cohort and an independent cohort of 350 or so donors, the cumulative frequency of public TCR beta family members distinguished carriers of CMV infection plus the relevant HLA type. The ex vivo response was dominated by HLA-C-restricted CMV-specific TCR beta clonotypes, which also provided the single most frequent clonotype in two of eight donors.

TCRdb names Illumina HiSeq 1500 as the instrument used. Through fastp at Q25 and MiXCR, TCRdb rebuilt clones from the public reads, retaining in-frame beta chains. Merged by CDR3 protein, the rows form single entries marked with the most common genes and DNA. The sample table shows hundreds of thousands of distinct CDR3 sequences, and almost 30% are seen once. The ten largest clones take up 20% of the sample. This clonotype showed up just a few times. Its antigen is not yet known. It has no much larger one-base neighbor in the sample; base qualities were not kept. The treatment or condition label on this specimen signifies: in vitro stimulation with specific CMV peptide epitopes to enrich CMV-specific T cells. The clonotype comes from a human donor in good health (CMV status not recorded). Some clones in this sample may be carry-over from other donors' samples. The sequencing used cultured PBMCs, collected from culture after CMV antigen stimulation.

The CDR3 here reads CASSVEPSQTSETQYF. The DNA is as follows: TGTGCCAGCAGCGTAGAGCCCTCACAGACCTCGGAGACCCAGTACTTC. This chain joins TRBV9 to TRBJ2-5; no D gene call is confident. CDR1 and CDR2 were assigned from the germline V gene as SGDLS and YYNGEE. From cysteine to phenylalanine, the CDR3 is 16 amino acids long. Just the 48-base CDR3 DNA is kept, in frame starting at base 1. The V and J ends are trimmed by 0 bases and 5 bases, leaving 17 bases between them.